The clone carrying this T cell receptor beta chain was detected ten times or more. The antigen remains undetermined. The CDR3 consists of 16 residues. The junction had 7 bases not matched to a gene; V was cut back by 4 bases and J by 7 bases. Germline loops: CDR1 MGHRA, CDR2 YSYEKL. A universal primer site arose from template switching, and cDNA bore unique molecular identifiers. TCRdb re-called the 5' RACE reads with MiXCR, one entry per CDR3 protein. The sample lists 240,000 or so distinct CDR3 sequences, roughly 7% occurring once. This record comes from a study of identical twins. Study-wide points: Insertions were fewer in abundant cord blood beta clonotypes, whereas memory repertoires showed none of this pattern.

This same sample was also taken into another study, of yellow fever vaccine responses in identical twins. That paper states: On the reported evidence, twins' vaccine T cell responses seemed partly convergent and partly personalized.

The chain employs TRBV4-1 and TRBJ2-1; TRBD2 aligns across 13 bases. The receptor was isolated from a woman under 30 in good health. The source material was memory (CD45RO+) T cells sorted from blood. The DNA for the CDR3 is TGCGCCAGCAGCCTACTAGCGGGAGGGCCTGAGAATGAGCAGTTCTTC. The encoded protein is CASSLLAGGPENEQFF.